The sample holds a few counts of the clone carrying this T cell receptor beta chain. These data come from a study of identical twins. TCRdb recomputed calls from the 5' RACE reads with MiXCR, one row per CDR3 protein. The data contain under 900,000 distinct CDR3 sequences, about 12% of them singletons. The sample also formed part of further work on yellow fever vaccine responses in identical twins.

Material: PBMCs. The TCR comes from a woman under 30 in good health.

The CDR3 nucleotides read TGTGCCAGCGGACGGGCGGAGACCCAGTACTTC. The encoded protein is CASGRAETQYF. The V and J genes are TRBV12-3 or TRBV12-4 and TRBJ2-5; D is undetermined. Between the trimmed V and J ends, which lost 8 bases and 5 bases, there was a span of 9 bases. The length of the CDR3 is 11 residues.